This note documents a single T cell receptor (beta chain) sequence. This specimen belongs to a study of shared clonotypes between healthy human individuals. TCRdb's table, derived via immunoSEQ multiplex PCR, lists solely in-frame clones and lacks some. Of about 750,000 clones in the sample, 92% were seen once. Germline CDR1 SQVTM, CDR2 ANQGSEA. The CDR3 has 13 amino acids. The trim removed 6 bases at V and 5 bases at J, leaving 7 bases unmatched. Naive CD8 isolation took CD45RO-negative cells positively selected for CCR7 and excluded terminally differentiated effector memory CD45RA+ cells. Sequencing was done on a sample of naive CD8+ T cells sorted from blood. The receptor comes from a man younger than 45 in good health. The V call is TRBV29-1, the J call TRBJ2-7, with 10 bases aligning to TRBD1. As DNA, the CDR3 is TGCAGCGTAGAAACCGGGACAGGGGACGAGCAGTACTTC. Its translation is CSVETGTGDEQYF.